One and the same sample provided the 15 T cell receptor beta chains below, sequenced in a study of cytotoxic CD8 clonotypes in ibrutinib-treated CLL. Repertoires were generated with immunoSEQ multiplex PCR, while TCRdb's copy carries only in-frame clones and drops some. Found here are some 300,000 clones, around four fifths of them singletons; the top ten hold 6.5% to 8.5%. The sample in question was PBMCs, obtained before ibrutinib treatment. Receptors originate from a human donor with chronic lymphocytic leukemia.

The chain couples TRBV27 to TRBJ2-1; D is possibly TRBD1 (7 bases). CDR3 size: 13 residues. Looked up from germline, CDR1 is MNHEY and CDR2 is SMNVEV (reference sequence). The V end lost 3 bases, the J end lost 13 bases, and 16 bases lay between the germline ends. CDR3: CASSFLRGERQFF. CDR3 bases: TGTGCCAGCAGTTTCCTCAGGGGGGAGAGACAGTTCTTC.

This chain links TRBV29-1 with TRBJ1-1, with no clear D. Germline CDR1 is SQVTM and CDR2 is ANQGSEA. This CDR3 is built from 13 residues. V was clipped by 2 bases and J by 6 bases, with 13 bases between them. CDR3 in DNA: TGCAGCGTTGAAAGGTCCGTCGTGGCTGAAGCTTTCTTT. As protein: CSVERSVVAEAFF.

The chain has TRBV13 and TRBJ2-3; perhaps TRBD2 as D (6 bases). CDR1 and CDR2 (germline): PRHDT, FYEKMQ (reference sequence). The CDR3 contains 15 residues. V was clipped by 7 bases and J by 2 bases, with 16 bases between them. The CDR3 nucleotides are TGTGCCAGCACTGGGGACTGTGTCACCACAGATACGCAGTATTTT. Its translation is CASTGDCVTTDTQYF.

The CDR3 spells CATSRDSGEQYF. DNA for the CDR3: TGTGCCACCAGCAGAGATAGCGGGGAGCAGTACTTC. This chain uses TRBV15 with TRBJ2-7, with TRBD2 matching 7 bases. V was pared by 0 bases and J by 7 bases, with 0 bases of the junction left unmatched. Germline CDR1 LNHNV, CDR2 YYDKDF (reference sequence). CDR3 size: 12 residues.

The chain employs TRBV7-8 and TRBJ2-7; no clear D gene. V lost 1 base and J 6 bases, leaving 13 bases between the germline ends. Per the germline V gene, CDR1 is SGHVS and CDR2 is FQNEAQ. CDR3 length: 14 amino acids. The CDR3 loop reads CASSLDGPAGEQYF. The CDR3 DNA reads as TGTGCCAGCAGCTTAGACGGACCAGCAGGCGAGCAGTACTTC.

The chain combines TRBV7-2 with TRBJ2-3; tentative D call: TRBD2 (5 bases). Trimming took off 2 bases at V and 3 bases at J, with 15 bases between the two ends. The CDR3 is made up of 16 amino acids. The germline gives CDR1 SGHTA, CDR2 FQGNSA. CDR3 residues: CASSLLASVRTDTQYF. The CDR3 DNA follows: TGTGCCAGCAGCTTACTAGCATCGGTGAGGACAGATACGCAGTATTTT.

The gene calls are TRBV6-5 and TRBJ2-1; a possible D gene is TRBD2 (5 bases). CDR1 and CDR2 from the germline V gene are MNHEY and SVGAGI. The CDR3 length is 10 residues. V lost 8 bases, J lost 14 bases, and 13 bases lay in between. CDR3 DNA: TGTGCCAGCGGCGGGTCTCCTAAGTTCTTC. Protein sequence: CASGGSPKFF.

The V gene is TRBV28, the J gene TRBJ2-1; TRBD1 aligns across 7 bases. CDR1 MDHEN and CDR2 SYDVKM come from the germline V gene. The CDR3 extends over 14 amino acids. V shed 6 bases, J shed 2 bases, and the junction held 4 bases outside the gene matches. Here the CDR3 DNA reads TGTGCCAGCAGCCGGGACAGCCCCTACAATGAGCAGTTCTTC. Its translation: CASSRDSPYNEQFF.

The rearrangement links TRBV13 to TRBJ2-2; D call uncertain. From germline, CDR1 is PRHDT and CDR2 FYEKMQ (reference sequence). The germline V and J ends were trimmed by 0 bases and 5 bases, with 10 bases remaining between them. CDR3 length: 15 residues. For the CDR3, the DNA is TGTGCCAGCAGCTTAGGTCAGTTACAGACCGGGGAGCTGTTTTTT. This codes for CASSLGQLQTGELFF.

The chain uses TRBV7-9 and TRBJ2-1; a possible D gene is TRBD2 (5 bases). This CDR3 has 11 residues. From germline, CDR1 is SEHNR and CDR2 FQNEAQ (reference sequence). Deletions cut 0 bases from V and 16 bases from J, with 10 bases between. DNA for the CDR3: TGTGCCAGCAGCTTAGCTCAACGGGAATTCTTC. It translates to CASSLAQREFF.

The chain recombines TRBV4-3 with TRBJ1-1, with 12 bases fitting TRBD1. CDR1 LGHNA and CDR2 YSLEER come from the germline V gene. V lost 2 bases and J lost 1; bases outside the gene matches: 11. The CDR3 runs 19 residues. CDR3 DNA: TGCGCCAGCAGCCAATGGATCTCGGGACAGGGGGCGGAGAACACTGAAGCTTTCTTT. Translation gives CASSQWISGQGAENTEAFF.

The chain carries TRBV14 and TRBJ2-5; D gene unclear. V was cut by 0 bases and J by 5 bases, with 13 bases left in between. Germline V gene lookup returns CDR1 SGHDN and CDR2 FVKESK. This CDR3 contains 15 residues. In nucleotides, the CDR3 is TGTGCCAGCAGCCAAGACAGTTGGCGCTTGGAGACCCAGTACTTC. Amino acid sequence: CASSQDSWRLETQYF.

V is TRBV27 and J is TRBJ2-1; 8 bases fit TRBD2. After removal of 5 bases from V and 8 bases from J, the junction contained 11 bases not matched to a gene. Germline CDR1 and CDR2: MNHEY and SMNVEV (reference sequence). This CDR3 has 15 amino acids. CDR3 region: CASSLTSSGYHEQFF. In DNA form, the CDR3 reads TGTGCCAGCAGTCTCACGTCTAGCGGGTACCATGAGCAGTTCTTC.

Concerning this clone itself: At one of its ends the junction is not consistent with the germline gene, which may arise from a read error. J is TRBJ1-4 and V is TRBV4-3; possible D gene TRBD1, 5 bases. This CDR3 region has 14 residues. Looked up from germline, CDR1 is LGHNA and CDR2 is YSLEER. In DNA, the CDR3 is TGCGCCAGCAGCCAAGAGGGCTTTGGGACTATCCCCATTTTT. This sequence encodes CASSQEGFGTIPIF.

The chain combines TRBV28 with TRBJ2-6; TRBD1 might be the D (6 bases). CDR1 MDHEN and CDR2 SYDVKM come from the germline V gene. The CDR3 is 21 amino acids. The ends were cut back, 1 base at V and 2 bases at J, with 24 bases in the middle. The CDR3 loop is CASSLSLHNRDIRTGANVLTF. DNA for the CDR3: TGTGCCAGCAGTTTATCCCTACACAACCGGGACATTCGAACTGGGGCCAACGTCCTGACTTTC.